This T cell receptor beta chain emerged from a study of blood T cells in healthy people across ages. For the second PCR, which ran for about 6 to 11 cycles, a sample-barcoded 5' primer and a J-beta primer mix were used. From the 5' RACE reads, TCRdb called clonotypes with MiXCR, one entry per CDR3 protein. The sample includes more than 550,000 distinct CDR3 sequences, over 20% seen only once; the top ten take roughly 22%. Trimming stripped 5 bases from V and 3 bases from J, with 15 bases between. The CDR3 runs 15 residues. Germline CDR1 MRHNA, CDR2 SNTAGT. The receptor's source is a man in his 70s in good health. The V call is TRBV6-4, the J call TRBJ2-3; D is uncertain. The sequenced material came from blood. The chain's CDR3 is CASSNQPTRTDTQYF. The CDR3 coding sequence is TGTGCCAGCAGTAACCAACCCACCAGAACAGATACGCAGTATTTT.